This T cell receptor (beta chain) was profiled in a study of post-analysis software for immune sequencing data. Study results and caveats: Under the F measure, samples that were prepared in one batch clustered strongly together. Relative to controls, patients with multiple sclerosis showed significantly lower normalized Chao1 diversity.

Carried by the TCR beta cDNA libraries were unique molecular identifiers. Each CDR3 protein is one row after TCRdb ran MiXCR on the PCR reads. The profile covers 750,000 to 950,000 distinct CDR3 sequences, with roughly 50% appearing a single time and about 4.5% taken by the ten largest. This clonotype was detected only a few times. Its specificity is not known. The clonotype originates from a girl between 10 and 17 years old with multiple sclerosis. Sequencing was carried out using blood.

CDR3 bases: TGTGCCAGCGAGGAAGGTTTGGGGAACTACGAGCAGTACTTC. Encoded protein: CASEEGLGNYEQYF. The chain has TRBV2 and TRBJ2-5; D not certain. The DNA matches TRBJ2-7 better at its end, which makes the J call doubtful. Germline lookup yields CDR1 SNHLY and CDR2 FYNNEI. The length of the CDR3 is 14 residues.